This entry describes one T cell receptor beta chain. This sample stems from a study of T cell changes during pregnancy in multiple sclerosis. Germline CDR1 SNHLY, CDR2 FYNNEI. The CDR3 consists of 17 residues. The V and J ends lost 8 bases and 3 bases respectively, with 24 bases between them. Method: immunoSEQ multiplex PCR; TCRdb's copy keeps in-frame clones and lacks some. The table has about 68,000 clones, less than 95% seen once. The chain uses TRBV2 and TRBJ2-3, with a possible D match to TRBD1 (6 bases). The clonotype was recovered from a female donor with multiple sclerosis, enrolled in a pregnancy study. Sequencing used peripheral blood, obtained in the second trimester of pregnancy. The CDR3 spells CASVKVQGMKGTDTQYF. The CDR3 DNA is TGTGCCAGCGTCAAAGTGCAGGGGATGAAGGGGACAGATACGCAGTATTTT. Filled out from reference TRBV2 and TRBJ2-3, the complete variable domain reads EPEVTQTPSHQVTQMGQEVILRCVPISNHLYFYWYRQILGQKVEFLVSFYNNEISEKSEIFDDQFSVERPDGSNFTLKIRSTKLEDSAMYFCASVKVQGMKGTDTQYFGPGTRLTVL.